This T cell receptor (beta chain) derives from a study of CD8 T cells in Susac syndrome. Trimming removed 1 base at V and 4 bases at J, with 10 bases between. Per germline, CDR1 GTSNPN and CDR2 SVGIG (reference sequence). There are 13 residues in the CDR3. When the RNA was reverse transcribed, random hexamers were used with an input of 0.5 to 1 ug. Each CDR3 protein gets one entry after TCRdb re-called the immunoSEQ multiplex PCR reads with MiXCR. The data hold 250,000 to 300,000 distinct CDR3 sequences, with approximately 91% observed a single time. The sample comprised CD8+ T cells from PBMCs. This sequence originates from a human donor with multiple sclerosis. J is TRBJ2-5 and V is TRBV30; the D is unclear. The CDR3: CAWSAQSPETQYF. The CDR3 region has the DNA TGTGCCTGGAGTGCTCAGTCGCCAGAGACCCAGTACTTC.